This T cell receptor (beta chain) was captured by sequencing in a study of shared clonotypes between healthy human individuals. Study-wide findings and caveats: Across several donors, naive CD4 shared 5% to 6.5%, naive CD8 under 4%, memory CD4 2% to 2.5%, memory CD8 around 0.42%. Apart from blood, nothing was sampled; tissue repertoires likely differ.

Note on this clone: Its specificity is unknown. Other DNA sequences in the same sample also yield this CDR3.

Each subset's genomic DNA was shared equally among a number of immunoSEQ plates. Only in-frame clones appear in the TCRdb table, and some are missing; sequencing was by immunoSEQ multiplex PCR. The table records around 1,000,000 clones, 70% to 85% of them present only once. CD45RA-negative memory and CD45RA+ naive subsets were split from the CD4+ cells. Sequenced material: memory CD4+ T cells from PBMCs. Subset: CD45RA-negative fraction. The clonotype originates from a man aged 18-30 years in good health. Some clones in this sample may be carry-over from other donors' samples.

The CDR3 protein is CASSLVGRDTGELFF. CDR3 nucleotides: TGCGCCAGCAGCTTGGTAGGGCGGGACACCGGGGAGCTGTTTTTT. The rearrangement joins TRBV5-1 to TRBJ2-2, with D possibly TRBD2 on 5 matching bases. V lost 0 bases and J 3 bases, leaving 9 bases between the germline ends. CDR3 length equals 15 residues. In germline, CDR1 is SGHRS, CDR2 YFSETQ.